This entry lists 26 T cell receptor beta chains sequenced from one sample in a study of CD4 T cell repertoires in COVID-19. These memory T cells were uncultured and sequenced directly after ex vivo isolation. TCRdb keeps only in-frame clones here, not all; method: immunoSEQ multiplex PCR. Altogether about 25,000 clones are present, over 90% being singletons, with the ten largest covering roughly 0.65%. Material: circulating follicular helper CD4+ T cells (cTfh) from blood, obtained before the COVID-19 pandemic. The origin of the receptors is a human donor who had COVID-19.

The chain recombines TRBV11-3 with TRBJ2-7, with D possibly TRBD1 on 5 matching bases. V was clipped by 3 bases and J by 2 bases, with 11 bases between them. Germline V lookup: CDR1 SGHNT, CDR2 YENEEA. The CDR3 covers 14 residues. This chain's CDR3 is CASSLQDSPYEQYF. CDR3 sequence (DNA): TGTGCCAGCAGCTTGCAAGACAGCCCCTACGAGCAGTACTTC. The whole variable domain, remainder taken from reference TRBV11-3 and TRBJ2-7, is EAGVVQSPRYKIIEKKQPVAFWCNPISGHNTLYWYLQNLGQGPELLIRYENEEAVDDSQLPKDRFSAERLKGVDSTLKIQPAELGDSAVYLCASSLQDSPYEQYFGPGTRLTVT.

The V gene is TRBV5-1, the J gene TRBJ1-1; tentatively, D is TRBD1 (6 bases). Per germline, CDR1 SGHRS and CDR2 YFSETQ. The CDR3 is 15 residues long. V was shortened by 0 bases and J by 6 bases, with 15 bases between the two germline ends. The CDR3 protein is CASSLGGRAGAEAFF. CDR3 nucleotides: TGCGCCAGCAGCTTGGGGGGGCGCGCGGGTGCTGAAGCTTTCTTT.

V usage is TRBV4-2 and J usage is TRBJ2-5; 11 positions match TRBD2. CDR1 LGHNA and CDR2 YNFKEQ come from the germline V gene. This CDR3 spans 17 amino acids. J lost 2 bases, V lost 0 bases, and 5 bases had no gene match. This CDR3 is CASSQDGVAGGQETQYF. CDR3 DNA: TGTGCCAGCAGCCAAGATGGGGTAGCGGGGGGGCAAGAGACCCAGTACTTC.

The count of this clone is one. The CDR3 DNA is TGTGCCAGCAGCTTTCGTGCATCGGGGTGGGGCTACACCTTC. Amino acid sequence: CASSFRASGWGYTF. The chain uses TRBV7-9 and TRBJ1-2; D is unclear. This CDR3 has 14 residues. Trimming pared 3 bases from V and 8 bases from J, leaving 16 bases between. CDR1 SEHNR and CDR2 FQNEAQ come from the germline V gene (reference sequence).

The genes are TRBV11-2 and TRBJ2-5; 8 nucleotides agree with TRBD2. TRBJ2-7 matches the DNA end more closely, so the J call is doubtful. Germline loops: CDR1 SGHAT, CDR2 FQNNGV. The CDR3 sequence is 16 residues long. The CDR3 DNA is TGTGCCAGCAGCTTCTTCGGCGTCGGCGGGGGGAACGAGCAGTACTTC. This gives the protein CASSFFGVGGGNEQYF.

The V call is TRBV19, the J call TRBJ2-1; TRBD1 matches 12 bases. This CDR3 comprises 14 residues. With 5 bases clipped from V and 7 bases from J, the junction kept 3 bases outside the gene matches. Germline lookup yields CDR1 LNHDA and CDR2 SQIVND (reference sequence). CDR3 residues: CASSEGQGANEQFF. Written as DNA, the CDR3 is TGTGCCAGTAGTGAGGGACAGGGGGCTAATGAGCAGTTCTTC.

This sequence joins TRBV23-1 and TRBJ1-3, with 7 bases matching TRBD1. TRBV23-1 counts as an open reading frame of uncertain function. The CDR3 consists of 13 residues. V was pared by 11 bases and J by 7 bases, with 11 bases of the junction left unmatched. CDR3 sequence: CAPRDRACNTIYF. The DNA for the CDR3 is TGCGCCCCCCGGGACAGAGCATGTAACACCATATATTTT.

As to this clone: The junction does not match germline at one end; this may be a read error. The V gene is TRBV7-9, the J gene TRBJ2-7; TRBD1 agrees at 7 bases. CDR3 length: 11 amino acids. The V gene's germline CDR1 is SEHNR and CDR2 FQNEAQ (reference sequence). The CDR3 bases are TGTGCCAGCAGCTTAGACAGGGGTCGTTTTTTC. Translating it yields CASSLDRGRFF.

The J gene is TRBJ1-2, the V gene TRBV7-2; 9 nucleotides match TRBD1. V shed 1 base and J 8 bases; nucleotides not matched to a gene: 8. Per germline, CDR1 SGHTA and CDR2 FQGNSA. The CDR3 contains 15 residues. Here the CDR3 DNA reads TGTGCCAGCAGCTTAGATCCCGGGACAGGGAGAGGCTACACCTTC. Residues: CASSLDPGTGRGYTF.

The rearrangement links TRBV27 to TRBJ1-5; no firm D call. V was trimmed by 5 bases and J by 1 base, leaving 9 bases between them. The germline gives CDR1 MNHEY, CDR2 SMNVEV (reference sequence). The CDR3 runs to 14 residues. The CDR3 spells CASSRQRSNQPQHF. The CDR3 coding sequence is TGTGCCAGCAGTAGGCAGAGGAGCAATCAGCCCCAGCATTTT.

This clone showed up just once. This chain links TRBV2 with TRBJ2-4; a possible D gene is TRBD1 (9 bases). Germline lookup yields CDR1 SNHLY and CDR2 FYNNEI. Trimming pared 7 bases from V and 15 bases from J, leaving 28 bases between. This CDR3 is built from 15 residues. The CDR3: CASTSSGGTGKSMYF. The CDR3 DNA is TGTGCCAGCACCTCCTCGGGGGGGACAGGGAAATCGATGTACTTC.

The V call is TRBV10-3, the J call TRBJ1-5, with TRBD1 matching over 10 bases. The CDR3 runs 14 residues. Germline CDR1 ENHRY, CDR2 SYGVKD. With V trimmed by 8 bases and J by 6 bases, 7 bases remained unmatched. The CDR3 nucleotides read TGTGCCATCTGGACAGGGGGATTCGCTCAGCCCCAGCATTTT. Translated: CAIWTGGFAQPQHF.

The CDR3 nucleotides are TGTGCCAGCAGTGAACCGGGGGGTGGGGACCCTAGTGGCTACACCTTC. This encodes CASSEPGGGDPSGYTF. V usage is TRBV6-1 and J usage is TRBJ1-2; TRBD1 is a possible D gene (5 bases). The V gene lost 2 bases and the J gene lost 7 bases, with 20 bases spanning the gap. The CDR3 contains 16 residues. The germline gives CDR1 MNHNS, CDR2 SASEGT.

The chain couples TRBV4-1 to TRBJ1-1; maybe TRBD1 (5 bases). Germline V CDR1 and CDR2: MGHRA, YSYEKL. Between the trimmed V and J ends, which lost 1 base and 6 bases, there was a span of 15 bases. CDR3 length: 15 residues. The chain's CDR3 is CASSQAGKGLPEAFF. For the CDR3, the DNA is TGCGCCAGCAGCCAAGCCGGAAAGGGGTTACCTGAAGCTTTCTTT.

This chain links TRBV28 with TRBJ2-7; perhaps TRBD2 as D (7 bases). V gave up 3 bases and J gave up 5 bases, with 20 bases separating them. Germline CDR1 is MDHEN and CDR2 is SYDVKM. This CDR3 has 16 amino acids. The CDR3 loop is CASSLFGVAGAHEQYF. The CDR3 nucleotides read TGTGCCAGCAGTTTGTTTGGTGTTGCGGGGGCCCACGAGCAGTACTTC.

The V gene is TRBV4-2, the J gene TRBJ1-3, with 9 bases aligning to TRBD1. The CDR3 has 21 amino acids. The germline gives CDR1 LGHNA, CDR2 YNFKEQ. Trimming cost V 4 bases and J 4 bases; bases outside gene matches: 23. CDR3 sequence: CASSPDLTGTGSRVAGNTIYF. CDR3 in DNA: TGTGCCAGCAGCCCGGACTTGACCGGGACAGGGTCTAGAGTTGCAGGAAACACCATATATTTT.

V gene TRBV13 combines with J gene TRBJ1-1; 8 nucleotides match TRBD1. CDR1 and CDR2 (germline): PRHDT, FYEKMQ (reference sequence). Trimming took 5 bases from V and 3 from J; bases not matched to a gene: 14. This CDR3 region has 17 residues. The CDR3 sequence: CASSEQGASTGDTEAFF. DNA of the CDR3: TGTGCCAGCAGCGAGCAGGGGGCCTCAACAGGGGACACTGAAGCTTTCTTT. Using reference TRBV13 and TRBJ1-1 for the parts outside the CDR3, the full variable domain is AAGVIQSPRHLIKEKRETATLKCYPIPRHDTVYWYQQGPGQDPQFLISFYEKMQSDKGSIPDRFSAQQFSDYHSELNMSSLELGDSALYFCASSEQGASTGDTEAFFGQGTRLTVV.

This clone has only a few counts. This chain links TRBV10-2 with TRBJ2-1, with 9 bases matching TRBD1. The V gene's germline CDR1 is WSHSY and CDR2 SAAADI. The ends lost 7 bases at V and 7 bases at J; junction bases unmatched: 5. The CDR3 runs to 13 residues. Here the CDR3 DNA reads TGCGCCAGCAAGGGACAGGGTAGGAATGAGCAGTTCTTC. This encodes CASKGQGRNEQFF.

This rearrangement joins TRBV7-9 to TRBJ1-2, with 7 bases lining up with TRBD1. V dropped 6 bases and J dropped 7; count of bases not matched to a gene: 11. The germline CDR1 and CDR2 sequences are SEHNR and FQNEAQ (reference sequence). This CDR3 comprises 14 residues. CDR3 DNA: TGTGCCAGCAGTTCACAGCAGGGGGGCTCTGGCTACACCTTC. This codes for CASSSQQGGSGYTF.

The rearrangement links TRBV10-1 to TRBJ1-4, with D possibly TRBD1 on 6 matching bases. The CDR3 totals 13 residues. Between the trimmed V and J ends, which lost 3 bases and 11 bases, there was a span of 13 bases. Germline V lookup: CDR1 WNHNN, CDR2 SYGVQD (reference sequence). This chain's CDR3 is CASSEMRQGKLFF. CDR3 DNA sequence: TGCGCCAGCAGTGAAATGAGGCAGGGGAAACTGTTTTTT.

This chain links TRBV19 with TRBJ2-5; 9 nucleotides match TRBD2. The CDR3 spans 15 residues. The germline CDR1 and CDR2 sequences are LNHDA and SQIVND (reference sequence). J lost 2 bases, V lost 4 bases, and 5 bases had no gene match. This CDR3 reads CASSTSSGTQETQYF. The CDR3 DNA follows: TGTGCCAGTAGTACGTCTAGCGGGACGCAAGAGACCCAGTACTTC.

The CDR3 loop is CASSIEAQNTEAFF. The CDR3 DNA sequence: TGTGCCAGTAGTATAGAGGCACAGAACACTGAAGCTTTCTTT. This chain uses TRBV19 with TRBJ1-1, with D unclear. This CDR3 comprises 14 residues. The V gene lost 0 bases and the J gene lost 1 base, with 6 bases spanning the gap. Per germline, CDR1 LNHDA and CDR2 SQIVND (reference sequence).

V gene TRBV27 combines with J gene TRBJ2-7, with 10 bases matching TRBD1. CDR3 size: 13 residues. Germline V gene lookup returns CDR1 MNHEY and CDR2 SMNVEV (reference sequence). The J segment lost 4 bases and the V segment lost 6 bases, leaving 3 bases of the junction unmatched. The CDR3 nucleotides are TGTGCCAGCAGGAGGGGACAGGGGTACGAGCAGTACTTC. Translation: CASRRGQGYEQYF.

The gene calls are TRBV11-2 and TRBJ2-7; D gene unclear. Germline CDR1 and CDR2: SGHAT and FQNNGV. The CDR3 consists of 14 residues. Deletions cut 0 bases from V and 2 bases from J, with 8 bases between. CDR3 bases: TGTGCCAGCAGCTTAGATTACAAAACCTACGAGCAGTACTTC. Translation gives CASSLDYKTYEQYF.

The chain is built from TRBV9 and TRBJ1-1; a weak D match, TRBD1 (5 bases). The CDR3 has 14 residues. Germline values: CDR1 SGDLS, CDR2 YYNGEE. V was trimmed by 2 bases and J by 2 bases, leaving 10 bases between them. The DNA of the CDR3 is TGTGCCAGCAGCGTGACAGCTTTCAACACTGAAGCTTTCTTT. Translated, it gives CASSVTAFNTEAFF.

The chain has TRBV28 and TRBJ1-5; D ambiguous. Trimming cost V 6 bases and J 5 bases, with 17 bases left between them. CDR3 size: 15 residues. Germline CDR1 MDHEN, CDR2 SYDVKM. DNA for the CDR3: TGTGCCAGCAGCGGTTCCTCCGGGTGGCATCAGCCCCAGCATTTT. Translated: CASSGSSGWHQPQHF.